This T cell receptor beta chain was recorded in a study of cytomegalovirus exposure and HLA in healthy donors. V was cut by 7 bases and J by 0 bases, with 8 bases left in between. The CDR3 spans 12 residues. From germline, CDR1 is SQVTM and CDR2 ANQGSEA. The PCR employed 60 Vbeta primers together with 13 Jbeta primers. TCRdb's copy holds only in-frame clones and misses some; the assay was immunoSEQ multiplex PCR. This table has around 120,000 clones, roughly 71% appearing once. On this clone: Its antigen is still unknown.

Regarding the study as a whole: Prior analysis indicated that the majority of TCR beta V segments exhibited productivity approximately 90% or approximately 30% of the time.

The chain joins TRBV29-1 to TRBJ2-3; D not resolved. Sequenced: PBMCs. The clonotype was recovered from a middle-aged man in good health and CMV-seropositive. The CDR3 loop reads CSGLPSTDTQYF. The DNA for the CDR3 is TGCAGCGGCCTACCTAGCACAGATACGCAGTATTTT.